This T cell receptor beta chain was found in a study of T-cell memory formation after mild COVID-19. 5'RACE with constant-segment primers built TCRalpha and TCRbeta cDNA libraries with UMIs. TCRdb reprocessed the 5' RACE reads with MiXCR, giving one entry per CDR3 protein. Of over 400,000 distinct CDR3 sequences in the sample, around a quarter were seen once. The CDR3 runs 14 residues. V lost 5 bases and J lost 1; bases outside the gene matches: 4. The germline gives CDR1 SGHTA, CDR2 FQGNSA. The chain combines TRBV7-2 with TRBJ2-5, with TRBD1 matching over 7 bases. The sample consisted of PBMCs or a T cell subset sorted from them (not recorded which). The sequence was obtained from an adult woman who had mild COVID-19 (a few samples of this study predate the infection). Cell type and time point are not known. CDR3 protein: CASSLTGSQETQYF. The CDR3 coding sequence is TGTGCCAGCAGCCTGACAGGGTCCCAAGAGACCCAGTACTTC. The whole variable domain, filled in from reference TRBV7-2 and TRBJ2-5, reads GAGVSQSPSNKVTEKGKDVELRCDPISGHTALYWYRQSLGQGLEFLIYFQGNSAPDKSGLPSDRFSAERTGGSVSTLTIQRTQQEDSAVYLCASSLTGSQETQYFGPGTRLLVL.